These 22 T cell receptor beta chains share one sample of origin, sequenced in a study of response to subunit inactivated influenza vaccine (dated by TCRdb to 2017 to 2018). Library construction relied on RT-PCR. The data were produced on an Illumina HiSeq 2500. Clones were called with MiXCR by TCRdb after fastp trimmed the public reads at Q25, and only in-frame beta chains were retained. Each entry is one CDR3 protein sequence, shown with its most common DNA and genes. For this sample the table gives approximately 530,000 distinct CDR3 sequences, of which 10% to 15% were detected only once. The ten largest make up around 12% of the sample. What the time point label conveys for this sample: approximately 40 days after influenza vaccine administration. Material: PBMCs from blood, obtained about 40 days after vaccination. These receptors originate from a man aged 45-65 years who received an inactivated influenza vaccine. Donor details come from another sample of the same person, matched by shared clones.

This clonotype was seen a few times. The CDR3 protein is CASSLAWKDTQYF. The CDR3 region has the DNA TGTGCCAGCAGCTTAGCTTGGAAAGATACGCAGTATTTT. The chain links TRBV7-2 to TRBJ2-3; no clear D. The germline V gene encodes CDR1 SGHTA and CDR2 FQGNSA. V lost 0 bases to trimming and J lost 5 bases, with 6 bases between them. The CDR3 contains 13 residues.

This sequence joins TRBV10-3 and TRBJ1-4; 7 nucleotides match TRBD1. CDR3 length equals 13 residues. After removal of 6 bases from V and 8 bases from J, the junction contained 6 bases not matched to a gene. Germline values: CDR1 ENHRY, CDR2 SYGVKD. The DNA for the CDR3 is TGTGCCATCAGGAAGCAGGGGGAGGAAAAACTGTTTTTT. It codes for CAIRKQGEEKLFF.

The table lists this clonotype with a few counts. The chain has TRBV7-8 and TRBJ2-1; 9 positions match TRBD1. V lost 2 bases, J lost 5 bases, and 4 bases stayed unmatched. Germline V gives CDR1 SGHVS, CDR2 FQNEAQ. The CDR3 is 15 residues long. In DNA form, the CDR3 reads TGTGCCAGCAGCTTACGGGACAGGGCTGACAATGAGCAGTTCTTC. Translated: CASSLRDRADNEQFF. The variable domain in full, with the rest retrieved from reference TRBV7-8 and TRBJ2-1, is GAGVSQSPRYKVAKRGQDVALRCDPISGHVSLFWYQQALGQGPEFLTYFQNEAQLDKSGLPSDRFFAERPEGSVSTLKIQRTQQEDSAVYLCASSLRDRADNEQFFGPGTRLTVL.

This clonotype came up many times. V usage is TRBV5-1 and J usage is TRBJ2-1, with D perhaps matching TRBD2 (6 bases). CDR3 size: 13 residues. V dropped 2 bases and J dropped 6 bases, with 9 bases sitting between them. CDR1 is SGHRS and CDR2 is YFSETQ in the germline V gene. The DNA of the CDR3 is TGCGCCAGCAGCTTCTCTAGCGCCAATGAGCAGTTCTTC. Protein: CASSFSSANEQFF.

This chain connects TRBV12-3 or TRBV12-4 to TRBJ2-5, with a weak D call TRBD1 (7 bases). This CDR3 region has 15 residues. Trimming cost V 5 bases and J 2 bases, with 15 bases left between them. For the CDR3, the DNA is TGTGCCAGCAGTCTCTTGACAGGGAGGCAAGAGACCCAGTACTTC. This sequence encodes CASSLLTGRQETQYF.

This clonotype occurred a few times. The CDR3 spells CASSYSGPGRYGNQPQHF. For the CDR3, the DNA is TGTGCCAGCAGTTACTCAGGCCCCGGCAGGTATGGCAATCAGCCCCAGCATTTT. V and J are TRBV6-2 or TRBV6-3 and TRBJ1-5; D gene unclear. This CDR3 comprises 18 residues. CDR1 and CDR2 (germline): MNHEY, SVGEGT. Trimming cost V 0 bases and J 2 bases, with 17 bases left between them.

The table lists this clonotype with many counts. V usage is TRBV9 and J usage is TRBJ2-1, with a possible D match to TRBD2 (6 bases). V lost 3 bases and J 7 bases, leaving 17 bases between the germline ends. This CDR3 comprises 15 residues. From germline, CDR1 is SGDLS and CDR2 YYNGEE. CDR3 in DNA: TGTGCCAGCAGCGCTGGACCAGCCCGGGAGAATGAGCAGTTCTTC. Translating it yields CASSAGPARENEQFF. Combining the CDR3 with reference TRBV9 and TRBJ2-1 gives the whole variable domain DSGVTQTPKHLITATGQRVTLRCSPRSGDLSVYWYQQSLDQGLQFLIQYYNGEERAKGNILERFSAQQFPDLHSELNLSSLELGDSALYFCASSAGPARENEQFFGPGTRLTVL.

The sample holds many counts of this clonotype. The V gene is TRBV4-1, the J gene TRBJ2-1; 8 positions match TRBD1. V dropped 4 bases and J dropped 3; count of bases not matched to a gene: 5. CDR3 length equals 15 residues. Looked up from germline, CDR1 is MGHRA and CDR2 is YSYEKL. The CDR3 loop reads CASSLGTGIYNEQFF. The CDR3, as DNA: TGCGCCAGCAGCCTCGGGACAGGTATCTACAATGAGCAGTTCTTC.

This sequence joins TRBV7-7 and TRBJ2-3; 13 nucleotides align to TRBD2. Losses at the gene ends were 5 bases for V and 5 bases for J; bases not matched to a gene: 7. CDR1 and CDR2 (germline): SSHAT, FNYEAQ (reference sequence). The CDR3 spans 16 residues. The CDR3: CASSALAGGPGDTQYF. In nucleotides, the CDR3 is TGTGCCAGCAGCGCACTAGCGGGAGGGCCGGGAGATACGCAGTATTTT.

This clonotype occurred a few times. This chain links TRBV29-1 with TRBJ2-7, with 8 bases lining up with TRBD2. Trimming removed 6 bases from V and 6 bases from J; junction bases left unmatched: 10. This CDR3 contains 13 residues. Germline V lookup: CDR1 SQVTM, CDR2 ANQGSEA. The CDR3, as DNA: TGCAGCGTCGGGACCGGGGGGGCAGTCGAGCAGTACTTC. Amino acids: CSVGTGGAVEQYF.

This clonotype was seen repeatedly, ten times or more. The rearrangement links TRBV6-1 to TRBJ2-7; possible D gene TRBD2, 5 bases. Germline V gene lookup returns CDR1 MNHNS and CDR2 SASEGT. The CDR3 is 13 amino acids. V was trimmed by 7 bases and J by 4 bases, leaving 14 bases between them. In DNA, the CDR3 is TGTGCCAGCACCTCCGGAGGAGAGTACGAGCAGTACTTC. It is translated as CASTSGGEYEQYF.

This clonotype came up many times. This chain links TRBV29-1 with TRBJ2-5, with 7 bases aligning to TRBD1. Germline trimming cut 4 bases from V and 5 bases from J; bases unmatched to any gene: 10. This CDR3 is 14 amino acids long. Germline loops: CDR1 SQVTM, CDR2 ANQGSEA. CDR3 in DNA: TGCAGCGTTGCGGTAGGGGGCAGAAGGGAGACCCAGTACTTC. It specifies CSVAVGGRRETQYF. The whole variable domain, remainder taken from reference TRBV29-1 and TRBJ2-5, is SAVISQKPSRDICQRGTSLTIQCQVDSQVTMMFWYRQQPGQSLTLIATANQGSEATYESGFVIDKFPISRPNLTFSTLTVSNMSPEDSSIYLCSVAVGGRRETQYFGPGTRLLVL.

The rearrangement uses TRBV12-3 or TRBV12-4 and TRBJ2-7; TRBD1 matches at 9 bases. The length of the CDR3 is 14 residues. J gave up 2 bases and V 5 bases, and 4 bases lay outside the gene matches. The CDR3 loop reads CASSHGTGTYEQYF. The CDR3 bases are TGTGCCAGCAGTCACGGGACAGGGACCTACGAGCAGTACTTC.

In this sample, this clonotype turned up a few times. This chain links TRBV6-1 with TRBJ2-7, with 13 bases that match TRBD2. The CDR3 contains 17 residues. V lost 6 bases, J lost 0 bases, and 8 bases stayed unmatched. In germline, CDR1 is MNHNS, CDR2 SASEGT. In DNA form, the CDR3 reads TGTGCCAGCAGACTGGGGGGACTAGCGGGGAACTCCTACGAGCAGTACTTC. Amino acids: CASRLGGLAGNSYEQYF.

This clonotype was seen only a few times. The chain recombines TRBV18 with TRBJ2-3; 8 bases are shared with TRBD2. Germline lookup yields CDR1 KGHSH and CDR2 LQKENI. This CDR3 has 15 residues. J was trimmed by 6 bases and V by 3 bases; bases with no gene match: 8. The CDR3 DNA sequence: TGTGCCAGCTCACCTTTCGTGACTAGCGAGGATACGCAGTATTTT. It encodes CASSPFVTSEDTQYF.

The sample holds a few counts of this clonotype. This chain uses TRBV11-2 with TRBJ2-5; a possible D gene is TRBD2 (6 bases). The CDR3 length is 15 residues. CDR1 is SGHAT, CDR2 FQNNGV, per germline. The V end was cut by 1 base, the J end by 2 bases, with 11 bases between. CDR3 protein: CASSLAGGIQETQYF. As DNA, the CDR3 is TGTGCCAGCAGCTTAGCTGGGGGGATTCAAGAGACCCAGTACTTC.

This clonotype occurred a few times. The V gene is TRBV3-1, the J gene TRBJ2-7, with 15 bases aligning to TRBD2. Germline CDR1 and CDR2: LGHDT and YNNKEL (reference sequence). Trimming at V came to 4 bases and at J to 4 bases, leaving 8 bases not matched to a gene. This CDR3 has 17 amino acids. CDR3 nucleotides: TGTGCCAGCAGCCCCGCCCCCGGGACTAGCGGGGGGTACGAGCAGTACTTC. As protein: CASSPAPGTSGGYEQYF.

The V and J genes are TRBV7-8 and TRBJ2-3; 10 bases match TRBD2. Germline CDR1 is SGHVS and CDR2 is FQNEAQ. V gave up 6 bases and J gave up 5 bases; unmatched junction bases: 14. This CDR3 contains 17 residues. The DNA of the CDR3 is TGTGCCAGCAGGGCTCTGGGGCTAGCGGGAGTGGGAGATACGCAGTATTTT. Its translation: CASRALGLAGVGDTQYF.

J is TRBJ2-2 and V is TRBV28; 7 nucleotides align to TRBD1. J gave up 5 bases and V 7 bases, and 10 bases lay outside the gene matches. The CDR3 is 15 residues long. Germline loops: CDR1 MDHEN, CDR2 SYDVKM. CDR3 bases: TGTGCCAGCACCCGGATGGGACAGAGTACCGGGGAGCTGTTTTTT. Translated, it gives CASTRMGQSTGELFF.

The chain links TRBV10-3 to TRBJ2-7; either TRBD1 or TRBD2 may fit D (5 bases each). Trimming stripped 2 bases from V and 4 bases from J, with 9 bases between. Germline values: CDR1 ENHRY, CDR2 SYGVKD. This CDR3 spans 13 amino acids. CDR3 residues: CAISEPGLYEQYF. The DNA of the CDR3 is TGTGCCATCAGTGAGCCGGGGCTTTACGAGCAGTACTTC.

The CDR3 region is CASSQGGAFEQFF. The CDR3 coding sequence is TGTGCCAGCAGCCAAGGTGGGGCATTCGAGCAGTTCTTC. The chain is built from TRBV3-1 and TRBJ2-1; TRBD1 might be the D (5 bases). The CDR3 is 13 residues long. Germline V gives CDR1 LGHDT, CDR2 YNNKEL (reference sequence). Trimming took 1 base from V and 10 from J, leaving 11 bases between them.

This chain joins TRBV7-2 and TRBJ2-7; tentative D call: TRBD2 (6 bases). The CDR3 spans 15 residues. V lost 4 bases to trimming and J lost 0 bases, with 13 bases between them. Germline-derived CDR1 and CDR2 are SGHTA and FQGNSA. CDR3 nucleotide sequence: TGTGCCAGCAGCTGGATAGCCGGGGGCTCCTACGAGCAGTACTTC. Translating gives CASSWIAGGSYEQYF.